This section outlines one T cell receptor (beta chain) sequence together with its context. Its antigen remains unidentified. This sample stems from a study of T-cell memory formation after mild COVID-19. Overall study context: Across donors, TCR clusters were largely donor specific.

Broader study findings: The SARS-CoV-2 specificity of second-wave clones reaching peak at day 37 remained unverified. A subset of responding clones appeared in pre-infection memory, suggesting cross-reactive memory joined.

TCRdb called the 5' RACE reads again in MiXCR, with one record for every CDR3 protein. The sample carries roughly 300,000 distinct CDR3 sequences, roughly 8% recorded once. There are 16 residues in the CDR3. The V and J ends lost 0 bases and 4 bases respectively, with 15 bases between them. Germline lookup yields CDR1 MNHEY and CDR2 SVGAGI. The rearrangement links TRBV6-5 to TRBJ1-2; possible D gene TRBD1, 5 bases. This receptor was identified in a man aged 18 to 35 who had mild COVID-19 (a few samples of this study predate the infection). Cell type and time point are not known. Sample: PBMCs or a T cell subset sorted from them (not recorded which). The CDR3 sequence: CASSYSWGTGSYGYTF. The CDR3 bases are TGTGCCAGCAGTTACTCTTGGGGAACAGGAAGCTATGGCTACACCTTC.